The source of this T cell receptor (beta chain) is a study of shared clonotypes between healthy human individuals. About this clone: Its antigen is not known.

Study findings and constraints: Of the naive CD4 clonotypes, approximately 5% were shared across a handful of donors. Donors were few, which limited the genetic and exposure-history diversity represented.

CD45RO-negative, CCR7-selected cells formed the naive CD8 fraction, which excluded terminally differentiated effector memory CD45RA+ cells. The germline V gene encodes CDR1 MDHEN and CDR2 SYDVKM. The CDR3 runs 17 residues. The ends lost 1 base at V and 4 bases at J; junction bases unmatched: 5. Genomic DNA per cell subset filled all wells of several immunoSEQ plates. Authors' methods: Filtering differed, since immunoSEQ gave only junction sequences and no quality scores. Libraries were prepared by immunoSEQ multiplex PCR; TCRdb keeps only in-frame clonotypes and omits some of them. V and J calls and clone size follow that table, whereas D and trimming were derived from the DNA. The sample holds just over 2,000,000 clones, approximately 95% seen once.

Sequenced input: naive CD8+ T cells sorted from blood. This TCR came from a man aged 18 to 29 in good health. The chain couples TRBV28 to TRBJ2-5; 14 bases are a match to TRBD2. In DNA, the CDR3 is TGTGCCAGCAGTTTATTGGGACTAGCGGGAGAGGGAGAGACCCAGTACTTC. Encoded protein: CASSLLGLAGEGETQYF.